Detailed here is one T cell receptor beta chain. These data are taken from a study of blood T cell repertoires in COVID-19. The authors' processing: Amplifying reference gene primers gave estimates of nucleated cell counts. Some clones are missing from TCRdb's copy, which holds only in-frame ones; the method was immunoSEQ multiplex PCR. That table supplies the V and J calls and clone size; D and trimming were determined from the DNA. The sample contains some 110,000 clones, just over 90% of which appear only once. Germline CDR1 is MGHRA and CDR2 is YSYEKL. The CDR3 length is 15 residues. V was pared by 2 bases and J by 3 bases, with 6 bases of the junction left unmatched.

The rearrangement links TRBV4-1 to TRBJ2-7; 8 nucleotides match TRBD1. The specimen sequenced was peripheral blood. The sequence was collected from a human donor with active COVID-19. The donor label of this sample is uncertain. The CDR3 is CASSQIQGAGYEQYF. The CDR3 DNA reads TGCGCCAGCAGCCAAATCCAGGGGGCGGGCTACGAGCAGTACTTC.